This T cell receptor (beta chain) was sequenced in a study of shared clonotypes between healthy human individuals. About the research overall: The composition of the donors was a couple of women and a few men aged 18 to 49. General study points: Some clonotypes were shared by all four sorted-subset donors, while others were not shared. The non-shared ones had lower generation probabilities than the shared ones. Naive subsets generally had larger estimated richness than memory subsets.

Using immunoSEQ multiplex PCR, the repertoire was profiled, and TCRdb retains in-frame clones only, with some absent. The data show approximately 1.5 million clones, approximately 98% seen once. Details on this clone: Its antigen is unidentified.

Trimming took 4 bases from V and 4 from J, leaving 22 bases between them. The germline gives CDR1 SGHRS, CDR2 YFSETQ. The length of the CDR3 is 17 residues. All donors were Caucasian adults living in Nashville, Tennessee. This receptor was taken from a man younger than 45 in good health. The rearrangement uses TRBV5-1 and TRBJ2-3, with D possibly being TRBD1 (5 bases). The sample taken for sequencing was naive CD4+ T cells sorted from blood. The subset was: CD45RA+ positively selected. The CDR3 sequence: CASSLKGHQGTPDTQYF. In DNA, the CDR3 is TGCGCCAGCAGCCTGAAAGGTCACCAGGGTACCCCAGATACGCAGTATTTT. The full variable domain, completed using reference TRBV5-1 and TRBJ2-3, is KAGVTQTPRYLIKTRGQQVTLSCSPISGHRSVSWYQQTPGQGLQFLFEYFSETQRNKGNFPGRFSGRQFSNSRSEMNVSTLELGDSALYLCASSLKGHQGTPDTQYFGPGTRLTVL.